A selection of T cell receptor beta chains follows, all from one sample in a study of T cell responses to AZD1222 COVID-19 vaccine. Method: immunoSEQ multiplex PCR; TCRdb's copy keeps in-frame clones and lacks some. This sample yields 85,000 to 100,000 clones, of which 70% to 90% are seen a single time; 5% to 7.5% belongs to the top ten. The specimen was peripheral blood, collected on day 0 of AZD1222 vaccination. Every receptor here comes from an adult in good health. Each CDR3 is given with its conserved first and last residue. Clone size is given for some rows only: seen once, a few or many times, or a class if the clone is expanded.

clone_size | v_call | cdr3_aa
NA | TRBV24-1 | CATIRDHSYEQYF
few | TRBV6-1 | CASSENGPTGELFF
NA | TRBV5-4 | CASSPGQDNYGYTF
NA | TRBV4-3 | CASSQYPGTGYTGELFF
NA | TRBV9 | CASSVDPRNTGELFF
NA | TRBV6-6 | CASRGFSDNEQFF
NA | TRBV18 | CASSPGRINQPQHF
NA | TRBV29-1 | CSAKSGNQPQHF
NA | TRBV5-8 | CASSTGTVTEAFF
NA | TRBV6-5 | CASRKLENDQPQHF
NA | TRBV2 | CASNRLAGQETQYF
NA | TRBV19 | CASSAGRKWETQYF
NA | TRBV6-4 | CASSESPGSTQYF
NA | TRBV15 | CATSVDGRENTEAFF
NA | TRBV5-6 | CASSWARASSYNSPLHF
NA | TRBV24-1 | CATGAATGHNQPQHF
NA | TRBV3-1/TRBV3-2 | CASSLEETQYF
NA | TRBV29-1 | CSVGALAGGDPGEQYF
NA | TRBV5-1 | CASSFGGDGYEQYF
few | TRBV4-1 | CASSQVGGRVTGELFF
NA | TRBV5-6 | CASSFRAGLAQPQHF
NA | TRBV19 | CASSAGHPYEQYF
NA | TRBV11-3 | CASSQPFGQGYGYTF
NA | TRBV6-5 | CASAPNGPYEQYF
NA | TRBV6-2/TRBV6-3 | CASSARARLAGGSMDEQFF
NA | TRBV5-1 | CASSQTTASYEQYF
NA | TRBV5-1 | CASSLENRAGSNEQFF
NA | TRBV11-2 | CASSGRGQGGISYGYTF
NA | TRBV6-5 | CASSDTGDYGYTF
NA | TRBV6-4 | CASTYGDRVNQPQHF
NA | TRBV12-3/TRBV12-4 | CASADGGRETQYF
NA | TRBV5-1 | CASSLDWGTGELFF
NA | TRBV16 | CASSQNQGTGLSTDTQYF
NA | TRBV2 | CASSERTGADIQYF
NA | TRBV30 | CAWRGGWDTGELFF
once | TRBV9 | CASSVGGNSNQPQHF
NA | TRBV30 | CARGQGGGLNTEAFF
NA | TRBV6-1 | CASSDPSYYEQYF
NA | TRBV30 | CAWSVRTGVGEKLFF
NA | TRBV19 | CASSIGGTRGDTQYF
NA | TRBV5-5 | CASSLLDQPQHF
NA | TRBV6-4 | CASSAEAGGPPRNTQYF
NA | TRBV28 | CASIQPGQNNSPLHF
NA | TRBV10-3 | CAISEVAVEQFF
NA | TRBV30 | CAWNPLAGGGETQYF
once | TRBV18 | CASSPLPTNEKLFF
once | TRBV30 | CAWSVGSNQPQHF
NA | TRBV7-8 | CASSLSTGDYGYTF
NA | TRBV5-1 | CASGTAASTDTQYF
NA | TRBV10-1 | CASSPDRGYGYTF
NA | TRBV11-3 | CASSLELAVYNEQFF
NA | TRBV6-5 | CASLKQARHTEAFF
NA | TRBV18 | CASSPAGSGSSDTQYF
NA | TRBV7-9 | CASSLWSGQSFADTQYF
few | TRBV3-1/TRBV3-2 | CASSQDAVSGANVLTF
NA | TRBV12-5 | CASGFLPLGPRVTDTQYF
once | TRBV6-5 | CASSLQGASREKLFF
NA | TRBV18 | CASSLLSSGGTDTQYF
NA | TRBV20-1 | CSAVVNREAFF
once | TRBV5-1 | CASSLEPLRANEKLFF